The 14 T cell receptor beta chains presented below share a single source sample, sequenced in a study of molecular identifiers for immune sequencing clone quantification. TCRdb itself ran the PCR reads through MiXCR, one entry per CDR3 protein. Here the sample spans fewer than 350,000 distinct CDR3 sequences, about a fifth being singletons. Material for sequencing was naive CD8+ T cells from blood, with Jurkat cell RNA spiked in. Subset specified: FACS-sorted CD8+CD4-CCR7+CD45RA+ naive T cells. These receptors originate from a human donor in good health. Some libraries in this study had Jurkat cell RNA spiked in.

V usage is TRBV12-3 or TRBV12-4 and J usage is TRBJ2-3; 9 bases map to TRBD2. The trim removed 6 bases at V and 5 bases at J, leaving 9 bases unmatched. The CDR3 is 15 amino acids. CDR3 coding DNA: TGTGCCAGCAGCGCCACTAGCGGGCGGATAGATACGCAGTATTTT. Translation: CASSATSGRIDTQYF.

V is TRBV7-3 and J is TRBJ2-1; D perhaps matches TRBD2 (6 bases). Trimming stripped 4 bases from V and 4 bases from J, with 17 bases between. Germline CDR1 SGHTA, CDR2 FQGTGA. The CDR3 is made up of 16 amino acids. The DNA for the CDR3 is TGTGCCAGCAGCTCCCGTCCGGGGGTTAGGTACAATGAGCAGTTCTTC. It yields the protein CASSSRPGVRYNEQFF.

This clonotype was found many times. This chain links TRBV27 with TRBJ2-7; D might be TRBD1 or TRBD2, each matching 6 bases. The CDR3 is 15 amino acids. The V gene lost 4 bases and the J gene lost 2 bases, with 15 bases spanning the gap. Per the germline V gene, CDR1 is MNHEY and CDR2 is SMNVEV (reference sequence). CDR3 sequence reads: CASSYQFGGAYEQYF. Written as DNA, the CDR3 is TGTGCCAGCAGTTACCAGTTCGGGGGCGCCTACGAGCAGTACTTC.

This clonotype has a single count. One end of the junction fails to match germline, which may point to a read error. This chain uses TRBV6-5 with TRBJ2-7; D is possibly TRBD1 (5 bases). This CDR3 contains 16 residues. CDR1 is MNHEY, CDR2 SVGAGI, per germline. The CDR3 nucleotides read TGTGCCAGCAGTTACTCCTCCAGGGTGAACATGTACGAGCAGTGCTTC. Translating gives CASSYSSRVNMYEQCF.

As regards this clonotype: Just one base apart from a much larger clone, this may be a read error. This chain links TRBV27 with TRBJ2-3; D may match TRBD1 or TRBD2 (5 bases each). Germline values: CDR1 MNHEY, CDR2 SMNVEV (reference sequence). The CDR3 runs 14 residues. CDR3 sequence: CAGSYRDGTDTQYF. CDR3 sequence (DNA): TGTGCCGGCAGCTACCGGGACGGTACAGATACGCAGTATTTT.

In its sample, this clonotype was seen many times. V is TRBV29-1 and J is TRBJ1-2; D is ambiguous. This CDR3 has 11 amino acids. Germline CDR1 and CDR2: SQVTM and ANQGSEA. V lost 3 bases to trimming and J lost 8 bases, with 10 bases between them. In DNA form, the CDR3 reads TGCAGCGTTGATTTGCTGGGAGGCTACACCTTC. Encoded protein: CSVDLLGGYTF.

This clonotype was seen once. Being one base from a much bigger clone, this may be a read error. The chain is built from TRBV4-1 and TRBJ1-5; D ambiguous. The V end lost 4 bases, the J end lost 2 bases, and 15 bases lay between the germline ends. The CDR3 sequence is 16 residues long. Germline CDR1 MGHRA, CDR2 YSYEKL. CDR3 bases: TGCGCCAGCAGCCGGGTGGCCGGGAGGGGCAATCAGCCCCAGCATTTT. It encodes CASSRVAGRGNQPQHF.

In this sample, this clonotype turned up many times. The chain employs TRBV9 and TRBJ1-2; D is unclear. The V gene lost 2 bases and the J gene lost 5 bases, with 10 bases spanning the gap. CDR1 and CDR2 from the germline V gene are SGDLS and YYNGEE. This CDR3 has 13 residues. The CDR3 region is CASSVDDTYGYTF. The CDR3 DNA sequence: TGTGCCAGCAGCGTCGACGACACGTATGGCTACACCTTC.

This clonotype has only one observation. This may arise from a read error, as a much more abundant clone is one base away. The chain recombines TRBV4-2 with TRBJ1-2, with D perhaps matching TRBD1 (5 bases). The germline V gene encodes CDR1 LGHNA and CDR2 YNFKEQ. CDR3 length: 16 residues. Trimming removed 0 bases at V and 7 bases at J, with 18 bases between. The CDR3 region is CASSQDIARDYCGYTF. CDR3 bases: TGTGCCAGCAGCCAAGATATAGCCAGGGACTACTGTGGCTACACCTTC.

This clonotype was found many times. V usage is TRBV6-5 and J usage is TRBJ2-1; 16 positions match TRBD2. The length of the CDR3 is 18 residues. The V gene end was trimmed by 2 bases and the J gene end by 7 bases; junction bases not matched to a gene: 8. Germline loops: CDR1 MNHEY, CDR2 SVGAGI. The CDR3 loop is CASSYGGTSGRDLNEQFF. Here the CDR3 DNA reads TGTGCCAGCAGTTACGGGGGGACTAGCGGGAGGGATCTGAATGAGCAGTTCTTC.

About this clonotype: Since a much larger clone is just one base distant, this may be a read error. This sequence joins TRBV5-6 and TRBJ2-7; possibly TRBD2 for D (6 bases). The germline gives CDR1 SGHDT, CDR2 YYEEEE. The CDR3 spans 14 residues. The CDR3 loop reads CASSLSGSTYEQCF. CDR3 DNA sequence: TGTGCCAGCAGCTTGTCCGGGAGTACCTACGAGCAGTGCTTC.

This clonotype was seen at least ten times. This rearrangement joins TRBV4-3 to TRBJ2-1; no definite D call. Germline lookup yields CDR1 LGHNA and CDR2 YSLEER. V was shortened by 0 bases and J by 1 base, with 10 bases between the two germline ends. This CDR3 has 16 residues. The CDR3, as DNA: TGCGCCAGCAGCCAAGATAGGGAATCATCCTACAATGAGCAGTTCTTC. Translation gives CASSQDRESSYNEQFF.

In its sample, this clonotype was seen a few times. The genes are TRBV28 and TRBJ2-5; D remains unclear. The CDR3 extends over 15 amino acids. V was pared by 2 bases and J by 1 base, with 11 bases between. CDR1 and CDR2 from the germline V gene are MDHEN and SYDVKM. Here the CDR3 reads CASSLSPETQETQYF. In DNA, the CDR3 is TGTGCCAGCAGTTTAAGTCCAGAGACCCAAGAGACCCAGTACTTC. The complete variable domain, with remaining parts taken from reference TRBV28 and TRBJ2-5, reads DVKVTQSSRYLVKRTGEKVFLECVQDMDHENMFWYRQDPGLGLRLIYFSYDVKMKEKGDIPEGYSVSREKKERFSLILESASTNQTSMYLCASSLSPETQETQYFGPGTRLLVL.

This clonotype has at least ten counts. V is TRBV10-2 and J is TRBJ2-7; a possible D gene is TRBD1 (7 bases). Trimming removed 7 bases at V and 1 base at J, with 17 bases between. The CDR3 consists of 15 residues. The germline V gene encodes CDR1 WSHSY and CDR2 SAAADI. The CDR3 protein is CASTLAGTASYEQYF. The CDR3 region has the DNA TGCGCCAGCACCCTGGCGGGGACAGCGTCCTACGAGCAGTACTTC.